Listed here are 30 T cell receptor beta chains from one sample, sequenced in a study of blood T cells in healthy people across ages. A second roughly 7 to 12 cycle PCR used barcoded and J-beta primers. A single record per CDR3 protein comes from TCRdb applying MiXCR to the 5' RACE reads. The data contain approximately 1,000,000 distinct CDR3 sequences, more than 30% of them seen just once; the ten biggest clones take up roughly 14%. The sample consisted of blood. The receptors were sampled from a man aged 18-30 years in good health.

This rearrangement joins TRBV10-3 to TRBJ2-5, with 7 bases identical to TRBD1. V lost 5 bases, J lost 1 base, and 4 bases stayed unmatched. This CDR3 contains 14 residues. CDR1 is ENHRY and CDR2 is SYGVKD in the germline V gene. The CDR3 nucleotides read TGTGCCATCAGTCAGACAGGGCCCCAAGAGACCCAGTACTTC. Translating it yields CAISQTGPQETQYF.

The J gene is TRBJ2-2, the V gene TRBV29-1; D is unclear. The CDR3 covers 14 residues. Germline CDR1 reads SQVTM; CDR2 reads ANQGSEA. The germline V and J ends were trimmed by 2 bases and 5 bases, with 12 bases remaining between them. The CDR3 DNA reads as TGCAGCGTTGAAAAGGCCAGGAGTACCGGGGAGCTGTTTTTT. Protein sequence: CSVEKARSTGELFF.

The rearrangement joins TRBV6-5 to TRBJ2-3; 9 bases line up with TRBD1. With V trimmed by 5 bases and J by 2 bases, 5 bases remained unmatched. This CDR3 contains 15 residues. Germline V gives CDR1 MNHEY, CDR2 SVGAGI. The CDR3 protein is CASSQTGGVTDTQYF. Here the CDR3 DNA reads TGTGCCAGCAGTCAGACAGGGGGGGTCACAGATACGCAGTATTTT.

This rearrangement joins TRBV12-3 or TRBV12-4 to TRBJ2-1; D is unresolved. V lost 8 bases to trimming and J lost 5 bases, with 10 bases between them. This CDR3 is 12 amino acids long. DNA of the CDR3: TGTGCCAGCGGACCGGCAGACAATGAGCAGTTCTTC. It is translated as CASGPADNEQFF.

This clonotype turned up a few times. This chain links TRBV9 with TRBJ2-6, with D unclear. V lost 1 base to trimming and J lost 3 bases, with 5 bases between them. The CDR3 covers 14 residues. Germline CDR1 SGDLS, CDR2 YYNGEE. The CDR3 coding sequence is TGTGCCAGCAGCGTATTTGGTGGGGCCAACGTCCTGACTTTC. Amino acid sequence: CASSVFGGANVLTF.

The chain employs TRBV5-5 and TRBJ2-3, with D maybe TRBD2 (7 bases). CDR1 SGHKS and CDR2 YYEKEE come from the germline V gene (reference sequence). This CDR3 comprises 16 residues. Trimming removed 2 bases at V and 5 bases at J, with 18 bases between. DNA of the CDR3: TGTGCCAGCAGCTTTAGTGCGGGGGCGAGGGGAGATACGCAGTATTTT. Its translation: CASSFSAGARGDTQYF.

This clonotype was counted a single time. The chain carries TRBV12-3 or TRBV12-4 and TRBJ1-3; no reliable D call. CDR3 size: 13 residues. V lost 11 bases and J 0 bases, leaving 11 bases between the germline ends. The CDR3 reads CAPGPFSGNTIYF. In nucleotides, the CDR3 is TGTGCCCCCGGGCCATTCTCTGGAAACACCATATATTTT.

The chain is built from TRBV2 and TRBJ2-2, with 9 bases aligning to TRBD1. Germline V gene data show CDR1 as SNHLY and CDR2 as FYNNEI. V was clipped by 6 bases and J by 2 bases; unmatched bases: 1. The CDR3 loop spans 14 amino acids. The CDR3, as DNA: TGTGCCAGCAGGGGACAGGGTAACACCGGGGAGCTGTTTTTT. Translated: CASRGQGNTGELFF.

This clonotype has just a few counts. The chain employs TRBV2 and TRBJ1-4; TRBD1 might be the D (6 bases). Germline V gene lookup returns CDR1 SNHLY and CDR2 FYNNEI. This CDR3 is built from 17 residues. V dropped 3 bases and J dropped 7 bases, with 21 bases sitting between them. The CDR3 loop reads CASSDAGRGTQPEKLFF. Written as DNA, the CDR3 is TGTGCCAGCAGTGATGCGGGGAGAGGGACACAACCTGAAAAACTGTTTTTT.

The chain has TRBV6-2 or TRBV6-3 and TRBJ2-3; D could derive from TRBD1 or TRBD2 (5 bases each). V was trimmed by 5 bases and J by 8 bases, leaving 17 bases between them. The length of the CDR3 is 14 residues. Germline lookup yields CDR1 MNHEY and CDR2 SVGEGT. The CDR3, as DNA: TGTGCCAGCAGTCGATTCCTTGTCGGGGCTACGCAGTATTTT. Protein product: CASSRFLVGATQYF.

This chain uses TRBV6-2 or TRBV6-3 with TRBJ1-2, with unresolved D. The CDR3 consists of 13 residues. CDR1 is MNHEY and CDR2 is SVGEGT in the germline V gene. V lost 2 bases to trimming and J lost 7 bases, with 11 bases between them. CDR3 amino acids: CASSYPGLGGYTF. For the CDR3, the DNA is TGTGCCAGCAGTTACCCGGGCCTTGGTGGCTACACCTTC.

This clonotype was seen only a few times. The gene calls are TRBV6-6 and TRBJ1-2, with 7 bases lining up with TRBD1. V dropped 2 bases and J dropped 7; count of bases not matched to a gene: 7. The CDR3 has 14 residues. Germline CDR1 and CDR2: MNHNY and SVGAGI (reference sequence). The CDR3 DNA follows: TGTGCCAGCAGTTACCCCGGGACAGTGGGTGGCTACACCTTC. Its translation is CASSYPGTVGGYTF.

The gene calls are TRBV20-1 and TRBJ2-7; unclear D gene. The V gene's germline CDR1 is DFQATT and CDR2 SNEGSKA (reference sequence). The length of the CDR3 is 13 residues. Trimming pared 3 bases from V and 2 bases from J, leaving 11 bases between. CDR3 residues: CSARSHNTYEQYF. The CDR3 DNA reads TGCAGTGCTAGGAGTCACAATACCTACGAGCAGTACTTC.

There are many counts of this clonotype. The V gene is TRBV29-1, the J gene TRBJ1-2; D not resolved. Trimming stripped 1 base from V and 8 bases from J, with 17 bases between. Germline lookup yields CDR1 SQVTM and CDR2 ANQGSEA. The CDR3 runs to 14 residues. CDR3 sequence: CSVEGWSRKRGYTF. CDR3 nucleotides: TGCAGCGTTGAAGGCTGGTCTCGGAAAAGAGGCTACACCTTC. The variable domain in full, completed from reference TRBV29-1 and TRBJ1-2, reads SAVISQKPSRDICQRGTSLTIQCQVDSQVTMMFWYRQQPGQSLTLIATANQGSEATYESGFVIDKFPISRPNLTFSTLTVSNMSPEDSSIYLCSVEGWSRKRGYTFGSGTRLTVV.

The chain is built from TRBV5-5 and TRBJ2-3; possibly TRBD2 for D (6 bases). Germline lookup yields CDR1 SGHKS and CDR2 YYEKEE (reference sequence). The CDR3 covers 14 residues. The germline V and J ends were trimmed by 6 bases and 1 base, with 12 bases remaining between them. The DNA for the CDR3 is TGTGCCAGCATTAAGGAGGGCGGCACAGATACGCAGTATTTT. It encodes CASIKEGGTDTQYF. Using reference TRBV5-5 and TRBJ2-3 for the parts outside the CDR3, the full variable domain is DAGVTQSPTHLIKTRGQQVTLRCSPISGHKSVSWYQQVLGQGPQFIFQYYEKEERGRGNFPDRFSARQFPNYSSELNVNALLLGDSALYLCASIKEGGTDTQYFGPGTRLTVL.

The chain employs TRBV6-5 and TRBJ2-3; no firm D call. The CDR3 totals 17 residues. V gave up 2 bases and J gave up 2 bases, with 17 bases separating them. CDR1 MNHEY and CDR2 SVGAGI come from the germline V gene. As DNA, the CDR3 is TGTGCCAGCAGTTACACGGACGGGTCCCATTTCACAGATACGCAGTATTTT. The encoded protein is CASSYTDGSHFTDTQYF.

In this sample, this clonotype turned up a few times. The rearrangement uses TRBV5-1 and TRBJ2-2; no definite D call. Trimming cost V 3 bases and J 0 bases, with 15 bases left between them. This CDR3 is 17 amino acids long. The germline V gene encodes CDR1 SGHRS and CDR2 YFSETQ. In DNA, the CDR3 is TGCGCCAGCAGCTATCAGCTAGACAACGCGAACACCGGGGAGCTGTTTTTT. As protein: CASSYQLDNANTGELFF.

The chain links TRBV12-3 or TRBV12-4 to TRBJ2-7; 7 bases match TRBD2. CDR3 length: 16 amino acids. Trimming removed 6 bases from V and 7 bases from J; junction bases left unmatched: 18. CDR3 DNA sequence: TGTGCCAGCAGGCATTCTACCGGGGGGACCTACAATGAGCAGTACTTC. This sequence encodes CASRHSTGGTYNEQYF.

The chain carries TRBV20-1 and TRBJ2-6; D possibly corresponds to TRBD1 (6 bases). The V end was cut by 3 bases, the J end by 0 bases, with 15 bases between. In germline, CDR1 is DFQATT, CDR2 SNEGSKA (reference sequence). This CDR3 region has 17 residues. The CDR3 protein is CSASPSGEDSGANVLTF. As DNA, the CDR3 is TGCAGTGCTAGCCCCTCAGGGGAAGACTCTGGGGCCAACGTCCTGACTTTC.

This clonotype was observed many times. The DNA of the CDR3 is TGTGCCAGCAGAAGGGACAGCTCCTACAATGAGCAGTTCTTC. Its protein is CASRRDSSYNEQFF. The V call is TRBV2, the J call TRBJ2-1, with TRBD1 matching 7 bases. Germline V CDR1 and CDR2: SNHLY, FYNNEI. This CDR3 spans 14 amino acids. After removal of 6 bases from V and 0 bases from J, the junction contained 2 bases not matched to a gene.

This clonotype was detected many times. The chain carries TRBV10-3 and TRBJ2-7; 7 bases fit TRBD2. With V trimmed by 0 bases and J by 7 bases, 12 bases remained unmatched. CDR3 length: 16 amino acids. In germline, CDR1 is ENHRY, CDR2 SYGVKD. CDR3 loop: CAISESAGDQDLEQYF. In DNA, the CDR3 is TGTGCCATCAGTGAGTCCGCGGGAGACCAAGACTTGGAGCAGTACTTC.

The V and J genes are TRBV20-1 and TRBJ1-2; TRBD1 is a possible D gene (5 bases). Germline CDR1 and CDR2: DFQATT and SNEGSKA (reference sequence). This CDR3 spans 14 amino acids. Deletions cut 5 bases from V and 0 bases from J, with 13 bases between. The CDR3: CSAVTDSTNYGYTF. The DNA of the CDR3 is TGCAGTGCTGTGACAGATTCCACTAACTATGGCTACACCTTC.

In its sample, this clonotype was seen a few times. V is TRBV7-6 and J is TRBJ2-1; D is undetermined. The V gene's germline CDR1 is SGHVS and CDR2 FNYEAQ. The length of the CDR3 is 14 residues. Trimming stripped 5 bases from V and 0 bases from J, with 8 bases between. CDR3 coding DNA: TGTGCCAGCAGCCCCCCAGACTCCTACAATGAGCAGTTCTTC. It is translated as CASSPPDSYNEQFF.

This clonotype has a handful of counts. The chain uses TRBV7-9 and TRBJ2-3; 12 positions agree with TRBD2. This CDR3 contains 17 residues. Germline CDR1 reads SEHNR; CDR2 reads FQNEAQ (reference sequence). J was trimmed by 2 bases and V by 5 bases; bases with no gene match: 8. In DNA form, the CDR3 reads TGTGCCAGCAGCGACCGACTAGCGGGGGAATACACAGATACGCAGTATTTT. It yields the protein CASSDRLAGEYTDTQYF.

The J gene is TRBJ2-7, the V gene TRBV29-1, with a tentative D call TRBD2 (5 bases). Germline V gene data show CDR1 as SQVTM and CDR2 as ANQGSEA. The CDR3 totals 12 residues. Trimming took off 0 bases at V and 7 bases at J, with 10 bases between the two ends. DNA of the CDR3: TGCAGCGTTGAAGACGGCTGGAGGGAGCAGTACTTC. It specifies CSVEDGWREQYF.

J is TRBJ2-1 and V is TRBV11-2, with a weak D call TRBD1 (5 bases). CDR3 length: 16 amino acids. Per germline, CDR1 SGHAT and CDR2 FQNNGV. Deletions cut 5 bases from V and 8 bases from J, with 22 bases between. Written as DNA, the CDR3 is TGTGCCAGCAGCCTAAAACCGGGCCCGGCGACAGATGAGCAGTTCTTC. This sequence encodes CASSLKPGPATDEQFF. The whole variable domain, remainder taken from reference TRBV11-2 and TRBJ2-1, is EAGVAQSPRYKIIEKRQSVAFWCNPISGHATLYWYQQILGQGPKLLIQFQNNGVVDDSQLPKDRFSAERLKGVDSTLKIQPAKLEDSAVYLCASSLKPGPATDEQFFGPGTRLTVL.

The J gene is TRBJ2-1, the V gene TRBV20-1, with D hard to call. This CDR3 has 13 amino acids. Trimming took 1 base from V and 2 from J, leaving 6 bases between them. Germline V gene data show CDR1 as DFQATT and CDR2 as SNEGSKA (reference sequence). The DNA for the CDR3 is TGCAGTGCTAGAGCGGCTGCCTACAATGAGCAGTTCTTC. It specifies CSARAAAYNEQFF.

This clonotype was recorded a few times. The genes are TRBV7-2 and TRBJ2-7, with 10 bases fitting TRBD1. This CDR3 region has 14 residues. In germline, CDR1 is SGHTA, CDR2 FQGNSA. V trimming: 0 bases; J trimming: 6 bases; junction bases outside the gene matches: 2. The CDR3 nucleotides read TGTGCCAGCAGCTTAGCGGGACAGGGGCCCGAGCAGTACTTC. This codes for CASSLAGQGPEQYF.

The chain is built from TRBV27 and TRBJ1-4; D perhaps matches TRBD1 (5 bases). The CDR3 consists of 18 residues. The V gene lost 7 bases and the J gene lost 0 bases, with 21 bases spanning the gap. The germline V gene has CDR1 MNHEY and CDR2 SMNVEV (reference sequence). CDR3 region: CASNSFLRGPATNEKLFF. In DNA form, the CDR3 reads TGTGCCAGCAATTCTTTTCTTCGGGGACCTGCAACTAATGAAAAACTGTTTTTT.

This clonotype was seen only a few times. This chain joins TRBV25-1 and TRBJ1-5; unclear D gene. V was shortened by 1 base and J by 1 base, with 8 bases between the two germline ends. Looked up from germline, CDR1 is MGHDK and CDR2 is SYGVNS. This CDR3 has 15 amino acids. DNA for the CDR3: TGTGCCAGCAGTGAATGGGGTGAGAGCAATCAGCCCCAGCATTTT. Residues: CASSEWGESNQPQHF.